This note documents a single TCR beta chain sequence. This entry is derived from a study of blood T cell repertoires in COVID-19. Study context: Collection of acute and convalescent COVID-19 samples took place in the United States, Italy and Spain. Nucleic acid was either cDNA or gDNA, and it came from T cells, B-cell-depleted T cells, or PBMCs.

The CDR3 length is 15 residues. From germline, CDR1 is MNHEY and CDR2 SVGAGI. Germline trimming cut 6 bases from V and 6 bases from J; bases unmatched to any gene: 9. Per the original methods: Reference gene primer amplification gave nucleated cell count estimates. The data were produced by immunoSEQ multiplex PCR, yet TCRdb's version contains in-frame clones alone and is incomplete. Clonal size and the V and J genes are those of that table, whereas D and trimming came from the DNA. Counted here are 110,000 to 150,000 clones, around 72% occurring once; the ten biggest clones make up around 1.8%. V gene TRBV6-5 combines with J gene TRBJ1-5; 9 nucleotides match TRBD1. The sample taken for sequencing was peripheral blood. This receptor was obtained from a woman aged 60-75 years with acute or convalescent COVID-19. The CDR3 DNA is TGTGCCAGCAGAGCCGTCGGGACAGGGCCTCAGCCCCAGCATTTT. Amino acid sequence: CASRAVGTGPQPQHF.